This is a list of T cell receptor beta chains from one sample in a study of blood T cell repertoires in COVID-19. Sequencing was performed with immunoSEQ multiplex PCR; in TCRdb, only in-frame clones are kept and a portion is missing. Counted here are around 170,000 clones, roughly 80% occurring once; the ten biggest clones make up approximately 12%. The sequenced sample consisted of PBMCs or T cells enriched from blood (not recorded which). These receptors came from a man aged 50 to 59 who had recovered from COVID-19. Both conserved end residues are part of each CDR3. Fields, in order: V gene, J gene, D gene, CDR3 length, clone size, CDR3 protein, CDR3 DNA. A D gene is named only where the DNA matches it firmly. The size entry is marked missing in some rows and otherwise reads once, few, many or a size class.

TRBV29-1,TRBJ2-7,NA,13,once,CSVQTGHSYEQYF,TGCAGCGTCCAGACGGGACATTCCTACGAGCAGTACTTC
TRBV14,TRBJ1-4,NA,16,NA,CASSQDRGAWDEKLFF,TGTGCCAGCAGCCAAGACCGGGGGGCGTGGGATGAAAAACTGTTTTTT
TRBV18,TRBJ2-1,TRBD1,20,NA,CASSRNTPGGGLSHYNEQFF,TGTGCCAGCTCACGGAATACTCCAGGGGGCGGACTCTCTCACTACAATGAGCAGTTCTTC
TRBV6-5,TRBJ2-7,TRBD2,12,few,CASSLAGDEQYF,TGTGCCAGCAGTCTAGCGGGGGACGAGCAGTACTTC
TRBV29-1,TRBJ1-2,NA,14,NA,CSVPKDSSNYGYTF,TGCAGCGTTCCTAAGGACAGTTCCAACTATGGCTACACCTTC
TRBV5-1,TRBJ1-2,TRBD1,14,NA,CASSAGTALYGYTF,TGCGCCAGCAGCGCCGGGACAGCGCTATATGGCTACACCTTC
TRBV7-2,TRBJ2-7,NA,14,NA,CASSHGQTSYEQYF,TGTGCCAGCAGCCACGGACAGACCTCCTACGAGCAGTACTTC
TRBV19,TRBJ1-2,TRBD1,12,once,CASGIRDRDYTF,TGTGCCAGTGGGATCCGGGACAGGGACTACACCTTC
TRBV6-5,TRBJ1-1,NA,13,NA,CATRAPGVTEAFF,TGTGCCACCCGAGCCCCAGGGGTTACTGAAGCTTTCTTT
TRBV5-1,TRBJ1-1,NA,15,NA,CASSTTDGRNTEAFF,TGCGCCAGCAGCACTACCGACGGTCGGAACACTGAAGCTTTCTTT
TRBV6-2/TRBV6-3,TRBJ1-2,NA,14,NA,CASSEQSLPYGYTF,TGTGCCAGCAGCGAACAGAGTCTTCCCTATGGCTACACCTTC
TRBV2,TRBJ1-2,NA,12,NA,CASSSDIAGYTF,TGTGCCAGCAGTTCGGACATTGCGGGCTACACCTTC
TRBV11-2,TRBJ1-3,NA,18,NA,CASSLAGARAHSGNTIYF,TGTGCCAGCAGCTTAGCAGGGGCTCGGGCTCATTCGGGAAACACCATATATTTT
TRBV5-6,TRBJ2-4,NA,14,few,CASSLDFAKNIQYF,TGTGCCAGCAGCTTGGACTTTGCCAAAAACATTCAGTACTTC
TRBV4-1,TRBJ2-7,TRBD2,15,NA,CASSPLVLADYEQYF,TGCGCCAGCAGCCCGTTGGTCCTAGCGGACTACGAGCAGTACTTC
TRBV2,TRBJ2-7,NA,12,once,CASRGDAYEQYF,TGTGCCAGCAGGGGCGACGCCTACGAGCAGTACTTC
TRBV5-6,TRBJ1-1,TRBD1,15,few,CASSLDPGGLAEAFF,TGTGCCAGCAGCTTGGATCCAGGGGGCCTGGCGGAAGCTTTCTTT
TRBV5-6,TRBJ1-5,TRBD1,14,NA,CASSRDRGNQPQHF,TGTGCCAGCAGCCGTGACAGGGGCAATCAGCCCCAGCATTTT
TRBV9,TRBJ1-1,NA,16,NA,CASSVFPQGSNTEAFF,TGTGCCAGCAGCGTATTTCCGCAGGGATCGAACACTGAAGCTTTCTTT
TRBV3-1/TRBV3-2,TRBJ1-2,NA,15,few,CASSQLSGLRWGYTF,TGTGCCAGCAGCCAGTTATCGGGACTCCGGTGGGGCTACACCTTC
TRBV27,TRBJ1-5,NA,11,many,CASSPYQPQHF,TGTGCCAGCAGTCCCTATCAGCCCCAGCATTTT
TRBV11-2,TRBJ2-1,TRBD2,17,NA,CASSLAGGTISYNEQFF,TGTGCCAGCAGCTTAGCGGGTGGGACTATTTCCTACAATGAGCAGTTCTTC
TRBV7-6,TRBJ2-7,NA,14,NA,CASSLRDNGGEQYF,TGTGCCAGCAGCTTGAGGGACAACGGCGGCGAGCAGTACTTC
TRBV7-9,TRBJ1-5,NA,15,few,CASSSDGGAGQPQHF,TGTGCCAGCAGTTCCGACGGGGGGGCGGGTCAGCCCCAGCATTTT
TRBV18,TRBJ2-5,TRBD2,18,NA,CASSPVQPSGAQRGTQYF,TGTGCCAGCTCACCAGTTCAGCCTAGCGGGGCTCAAAGGGGGACCCAGTACTTC
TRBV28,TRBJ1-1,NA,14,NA,CASSFLQGNTEAFF,TGTGCCAGCAGTTTCTTACAGGGGAACACTGAAGCTTTCTTT
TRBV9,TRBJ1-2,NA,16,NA,CASSVAAGEPAYGYTF,TGTGCCAGCAGCGTAGCGGCAGGCGAGCCGGCCTATGGCTACACCTTC
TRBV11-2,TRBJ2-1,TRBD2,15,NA,CASSLVSSGGNEQFF,TGTGCCAGCAGCTTAGTCTCGAGCGGGGGCAATGAGCAGTTCTTC
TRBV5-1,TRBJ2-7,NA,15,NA,CASSLVVGPSYEQYF,TGCGCCAGCAGCTTGGTCGTGGGGCCCTCCTACGAGCAGTACTTC
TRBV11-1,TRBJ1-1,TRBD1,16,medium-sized,CASRGQGARDLAEAFF,TGTGCCAGCAGGGGACAGGGGGCGCGTGATCTGGCTGAAGCTTTCTTT
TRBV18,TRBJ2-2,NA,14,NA,CASSPQLNTGELFF,TGTGCCAGCTCCCCCCAGTTGAACACCGGGGAGCTGTTTTTT
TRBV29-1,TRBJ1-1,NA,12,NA,CSVQIMNTEAFF,TGCAGCGTTCAGATCATGAACACTGAAGCTTTCTTT